Sequencing of this T cell receptor beta chain was carried out in a study of blood T cell repertoires in COVID-19. Study background: Acute and convalescent COVID-19 samples came from the United States, Italy and Spain. Sources were T cells, B-cell-depleted T cells, or PBMCs; the material itself was cDNA or gDNA.

This clone was seen a few times. As originally analysed: For nucleated cells, counts were estimated from reference gene primer amplification. The method was immunoSEQ multiplex PCR; TCRdb's version includes in-frame clones alone and lacks a portion of them. From that table come the V and J calls and clone size; the DNA was used to work out D and trimming. The sample holds 80,000 to 130,000 clones, roughly nine tenths seen once. This receptor was taken from a man between 60 and 75 years old with acute or convalescent COVID-19. The sequencing sample was made of peripheral blood.

CDR3 bases: TGTGCCAGCAGTTACAGTCAGGGGAACACTGAAGCTTTCTTT. This sequence encodes CASSYSQGNTEAFF. The gene calls are TRBV6-2 or TRBV6-3 and TRBJ1-1; tentative D call: TRBD1 (5 bases). V dropped 2 bases and J dropped 1 base, with 8 bases sitting between them. The CDR3 runs to 14 residues. Germline V gene sequence: CDR1 MNHEY, CDR2 SVGEGT.